This note documents a single TCR beta chain sequence. Its specificity is not known. The source of the sample is a study of blood T cells in healthy people across ages. Findings and limits, study-wide: The study regarded diversity estimates from one million T cells as underestimates. CMV status of donors was not determined, possibly confounding expanded clonotype changes. The fall in TCR beta diversity per million T cells was roughly linear with age.

This CDR3 is 14 amino acids long. The V end was cut by 8 bases, the J end by 5 bases, with 16 bases between. Germline CDR1 MNHNS, CDR2 SASEGT. Alongside a J-beta primer mix, a sample-barcoded 5' primer served in a second PCR lasting about 7 to 12 cycles. Sequencing recovered at least 3 million CDR3-containing paired-end reads from each sample. Using its own MiXCR run on the 5' RACE reads, TCRdb lists one record per CDR3 protein. The sample lists over a million distinct CDR3 sequences; more than 40% were seen once. The TCR was taken from a woman between 55 and 75 years old in good health. This chain connects TRBV6-1 to TRBJ1-5; the D gene is possibly TRBD1 (6 bases). Sequences were obtained from blood. The CDR3 DNA reads TGTGCCAGCTCGGAGGGGGGCCTTTATCAGCCCCAGCATTTT. It translates to CASSEGGLYQPQHF.